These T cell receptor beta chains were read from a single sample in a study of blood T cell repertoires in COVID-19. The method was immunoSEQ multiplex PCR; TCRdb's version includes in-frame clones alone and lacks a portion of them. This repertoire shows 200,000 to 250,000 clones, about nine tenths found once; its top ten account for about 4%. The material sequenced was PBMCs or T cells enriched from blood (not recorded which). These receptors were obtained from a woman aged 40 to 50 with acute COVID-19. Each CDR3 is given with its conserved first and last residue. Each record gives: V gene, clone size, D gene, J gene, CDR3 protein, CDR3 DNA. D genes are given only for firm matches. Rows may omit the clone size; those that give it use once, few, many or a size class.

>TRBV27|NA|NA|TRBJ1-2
CASSPHKGGGNGYTF
TGTGCCAGCAGCCCACACAAAGGGGGGGGCAATGGCTACACCTTC
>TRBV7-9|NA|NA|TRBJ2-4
CASSRLGAQLAKNIQYF
TGTGCCAGCAGCCGCTTAGGGGCACAGCTAGCCAAAAACATTCAGTACTTC
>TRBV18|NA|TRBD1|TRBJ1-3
CASSPTGGNSGNTIYF
TGTGCCAGCTCACCGACAGGGGGAAACTCTGGAAACACCATATATTTT
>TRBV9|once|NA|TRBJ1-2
CASSAPGPDSAPSNYGYTF
TGTGCCAGCAGCGCCCCCGGTCCCGATTCCGCCCCCTCTAACTATGGCTACACCTTC
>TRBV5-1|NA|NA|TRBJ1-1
CASSFRGDGEAFF
TGCGCCAGCAGCTTTCGGGGGGATGGTGAAGCTTTCTTT
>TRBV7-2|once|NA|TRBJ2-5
CASSPHREPGTGQETQYF
TGTGCCAGCAGCCCCCATAGGGAACCCGGGACTGGACAAGAGACCCAGTACTTC
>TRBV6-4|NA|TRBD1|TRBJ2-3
CASSIGQGARDTQYF
TGTGCCAGCAGTATCGGACAGGGGGCGAGGGATACGCAGTATTTT
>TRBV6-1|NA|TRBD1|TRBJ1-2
CASSEGTGGREGYTF
TGTGCCAGCAGTGAGGGGACAGGGGGACGAGAAGGCTACACCTTC
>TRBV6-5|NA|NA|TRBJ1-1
CASSYKSVNTEAFF
TGTGCCAGCAGTTATAAATCAGTGAACACTGAAGCTTTCTTT
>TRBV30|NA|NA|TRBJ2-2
CAWSPSGELFF
TGTGCCTGGAGTCCGAGCGGGGAGCTGTTTTTT
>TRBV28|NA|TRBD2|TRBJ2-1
CASSPPGLAGDEQFF
TGTGCCAGCAGTCCACCGGGACTAGCGGGGGATGAGCAGTTCTTC
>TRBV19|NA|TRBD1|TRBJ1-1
CATRLGGRGEAFF
TGTGCCACGAGGTTAGGGGGCCGAGGGGAAGCTTTCTTT
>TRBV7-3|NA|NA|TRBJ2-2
CASSLVHRGNTGELFF
TGTGCCAGCAGCTTAGTTCATCGGGGTAACACCGGGGAGCTGTTTTTT
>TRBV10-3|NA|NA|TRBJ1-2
CAISAAGGPRNYGYTF
TGTGCCATCAGCGCGGCGGGGGGTCCCCGGAACTATGGCTACACCTTC
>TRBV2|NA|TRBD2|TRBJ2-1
CASRPLAGTYNEQFF
TGTGCCAGCAGACCACTAGCGGGGACCTACAATGAGCAGTTCTTC
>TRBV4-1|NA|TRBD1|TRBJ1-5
CASSPRDSQNQPQHF
TGCGCCAGCAGCCCCCGGGACAGTCAAAATCAGCCCCAGCATTTT
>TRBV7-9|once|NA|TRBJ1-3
CASSLERGENTIYF
TGTGCCAGCAGCTTAGAACGGGGGGAAAACACCATATATTTT
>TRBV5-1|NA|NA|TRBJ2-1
CASSFWAGAPNEQFF
TGCGCCAGCAGCTTTTGGGCGGGGGCCCCCAATGAGCAGTTCTTC
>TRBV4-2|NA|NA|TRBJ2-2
CASSLREYTGELFF
TGTGCCAGCAGCCTGAGGGAGTACACCGGGGAGCTGTTTTTT
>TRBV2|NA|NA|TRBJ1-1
CASSLSTEAFF
TGTGCCAGCAGTCTAAGCACTGAAGCTTTCTTT
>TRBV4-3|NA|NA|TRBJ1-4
CASRVSGTTNEKLFF
TGCGCCAGCAGGGTATCCGGGACAACTAATGAAAAACTGTTTTTT
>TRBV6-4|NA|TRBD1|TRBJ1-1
CASSVDRGTEAFF
TGTGCCAGCAGCGTGGACAGGGGAACTGAAGCTTTCTTT
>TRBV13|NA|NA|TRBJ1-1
CASSFMGPEAFF
TGTGCCAGCAGCTTCATGGGGCCTGAAGCTTTCTTT
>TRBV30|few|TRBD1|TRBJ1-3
CAWSPDRVGNTIYF
TGTGCCTGGAGTCCGGACAGGGTCGGAAACACCATATATTTT
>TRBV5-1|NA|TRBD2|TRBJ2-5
CASRGSGEETQYF
TGCGCCAGCAGAGGTAGCGGGGAAGAGACCCAGTACTTC
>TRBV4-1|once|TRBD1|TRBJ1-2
CASSHRDRGRVYGYTF
TGCGCCAGCAGCCATCGGGACAGGGGGCGCGTCTATGGCTACACCTTC
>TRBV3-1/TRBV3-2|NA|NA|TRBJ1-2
CASSHLRDTLNYGYTF
TGTGCCAGCAGCCACCTACGGGACACTCTTAACTATGGCTACACCTTC
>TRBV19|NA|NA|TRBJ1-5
CASSIDRRSQPQHF
TGTGCCAGTAGTATAGATAGGAGGAGCCAGCCCCAGCATTTT
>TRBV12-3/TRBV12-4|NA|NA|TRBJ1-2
CASRMSKGYTF
TGTGCCAGCAGGATGAGCAAGGGCTACACCTTC
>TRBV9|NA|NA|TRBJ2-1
CASSVAGGGGLNEQFF
TGTGCCAGCAGCGTAGCTGGCGGCGGGGGCTTGAATGAGCAGTTCTTC
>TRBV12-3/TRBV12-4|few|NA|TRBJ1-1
CASSTVMNTEAFF
TGTGCCAGCAGCACAGTTATGAACACTGAAGCTTTCTTT
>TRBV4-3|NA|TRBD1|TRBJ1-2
CASSPGGWDGYGYTF
TGCGCCAGCAGCCCAGGGGGCTGGGATGGCTATGGCTACACCTTC
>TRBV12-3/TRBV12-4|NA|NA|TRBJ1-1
CASSSRQDEAFF
TGTGCCAGCAGTTCCAGGCAGGATGAAGCTTTCTTT
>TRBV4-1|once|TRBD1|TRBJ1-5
CASSQVDGQGSQPQHF
TGCGCCAGCAGCCAAGTCGATGGACAGGGGTCGCAGCCCCAGCATTTT
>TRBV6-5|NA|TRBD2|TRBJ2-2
CASGLLAGNTGELFF
TGTGCCAGCGGATTACTAGCGGGCAACACCGGGGAGCTGTTTTTT
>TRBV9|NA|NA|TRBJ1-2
CASSAQQGRAGYTF
TGTGCCAGCAGCGCCCAACAGGGCCGCGCGGGCTACACCTTC
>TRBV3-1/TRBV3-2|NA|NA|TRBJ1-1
CASSVNTEAFF
TGTGCCAGCAGCGTAAACACTGAAGCTTTCTTT
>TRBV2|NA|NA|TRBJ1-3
CASDSDSQSSGNTIYF
TGTGCCAGCGATTCGGACAGCCAGAGCTCTGGAAACACCATATATTTT
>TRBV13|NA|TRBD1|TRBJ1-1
CASSLVDRVTEAFF
TGTGCCAGCAGCTTAGTTGACAGGGTCACTGAAGCTTTCTTT
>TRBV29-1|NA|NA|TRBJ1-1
CSVEVAGRNTEAFF
TGCAGCGTTGAAGTCGCAGGGCGGAACACTGAAGCTTTCTTT
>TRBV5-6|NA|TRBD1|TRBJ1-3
CASSLATGTRNTIYF
TGTGCCAGCAGCTTGGCGACAGGGACCCGAAACACCATATATTTT
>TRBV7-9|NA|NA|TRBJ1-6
CASSLGPYNSPLHF
TGTGCCAGCAGCTTGGGGCCGTATAATTCACCCCTCCACTTT
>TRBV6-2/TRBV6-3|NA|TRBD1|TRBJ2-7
CASSTRQGRYEQYF
TGTGCCAGCAGCACGAGACAGGGCCGGTACGAGCAGTACTTC
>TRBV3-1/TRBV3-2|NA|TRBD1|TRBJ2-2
CASSPRTGRAGELFF
TGTGCCAGCAGCCCCCGGACAGGGCGGGCCGGGGAGCTGTTTTTT
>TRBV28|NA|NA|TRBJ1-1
CASSSSDRTNTEAFF
TGTGCCAGCAGCTCATCTGACAGGACGAACACTGAAGCTTTCTTT
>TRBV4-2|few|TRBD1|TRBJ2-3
CASSQDGAGGATDTQYF
TGTGCCAGCAGCCAAGATGGGGCAGGGGGCGCCACAGATACGCAGTATTTT
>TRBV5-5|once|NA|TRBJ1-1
CASGIGGAEAFF
TGTGCCAGCGGTATCGGGGGAGCTGAAGCTTTCTTT
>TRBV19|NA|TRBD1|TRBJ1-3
CASSIFGRGTGSGNTIYF
TGTGCCAGTAGTATCTTTGGTCGCGGGACAGGGTCTGGAAACACCATATATTTT
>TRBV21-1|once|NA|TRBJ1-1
CASSKRAQGMNTEAFF
TGTGCCAGCAGCAAAAGGGCCCAGGGGATGAACACTGAAGCTTTCTTT
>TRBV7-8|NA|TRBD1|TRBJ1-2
CASRNTGVFYGYTF
TGTGCCAGCAGGAATACAGGGGTCTTCTATGGCTACACCTTC
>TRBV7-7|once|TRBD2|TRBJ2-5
CASSLEAGGLETQYF
TGTGCTAGCAGCTTAGAGGCGGGGGGATTAGAGACCCAGTACTTC
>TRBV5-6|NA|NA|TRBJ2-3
CASSFRTGFTDTQYF
TGTGCCAGCAGCTTTAGAACAGGGTTCACAGATACGCAGTATTTT
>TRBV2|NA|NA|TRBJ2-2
CASLPNILGTGELFF
TGTGCCAGCCTTCCAAATATCCTCGGGACCGGGGAGCTGTTTTTT
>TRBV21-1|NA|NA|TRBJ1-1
CASSKRTGTSPEAFF
TGTGCCAGCAGCAAAAGGACAGGGACTTCCCCTGAAGCTTTCTTT
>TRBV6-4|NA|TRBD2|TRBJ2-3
CASSDSAGASTDTQYF
TGTGCCAGCAGTGACTCAGCGGGGGCTAGCACAGATACGCAGTATTTT
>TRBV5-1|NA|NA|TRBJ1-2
CASREVGDGYTF
TGCGCCTCAAGGGAGGTGGGCGATGGCTACACCTTC
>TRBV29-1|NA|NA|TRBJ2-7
CSVAGTRNSYEQYF
TGCAGCGTTGCCGGGACAAGGAACTCCTACGAGCAGTACTTC